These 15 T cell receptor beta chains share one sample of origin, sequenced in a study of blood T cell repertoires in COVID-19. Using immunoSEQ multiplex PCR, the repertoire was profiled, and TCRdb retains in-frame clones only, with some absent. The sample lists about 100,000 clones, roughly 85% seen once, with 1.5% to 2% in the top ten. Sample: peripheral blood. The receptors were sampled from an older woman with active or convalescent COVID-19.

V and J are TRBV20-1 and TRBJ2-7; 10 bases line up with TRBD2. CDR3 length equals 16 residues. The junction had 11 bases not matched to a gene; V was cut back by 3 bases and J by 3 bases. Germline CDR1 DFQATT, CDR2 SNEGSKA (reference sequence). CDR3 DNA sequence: TGCAGTGCTAGTTCAATACAAGCGGGGGGGAACTACGAGCAGTACTTC. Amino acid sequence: CSASSIQAGGNYEQYF.

Here the CDR3 reads CASSRTEGEQFF. CDR3 nucleotides: TGTGCCAGCAGCCGTACGGAGGGTGAGCAGTTCTTC. The V gene is TRBV7-2, the J gene TRBJ2-1; possibly TRBD2 for D (6 bases). CDR1 and CDR2 (germline): SGHTA, FQGNSA. This CDR3 spans 12 amino acids. Trimming removed 5 bases from V and 9 bases from J, with 11 bases in between. The full variable domain, in which reference TRBV7-2 and TRBJ2-1 provide the parts outside the CDR3, is GAGVSQSPSNKVTEKGKDVELRCDPISGHTALYWYRQSLGQGLEFLIYFQGNSAPDKSGLPSDRFSAERTGGSVSTLTIQRTQQEDSAVYLCASSRTEGEQFFGPGTRLTVL.

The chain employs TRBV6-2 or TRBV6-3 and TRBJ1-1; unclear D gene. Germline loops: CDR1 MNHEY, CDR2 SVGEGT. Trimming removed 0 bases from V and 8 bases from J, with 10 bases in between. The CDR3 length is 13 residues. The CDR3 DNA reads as TGTGCCAGCAGTTACTCGAGGTGGAAAGAAGCTTTCTTT. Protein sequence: CASSYSRWKEAFF.

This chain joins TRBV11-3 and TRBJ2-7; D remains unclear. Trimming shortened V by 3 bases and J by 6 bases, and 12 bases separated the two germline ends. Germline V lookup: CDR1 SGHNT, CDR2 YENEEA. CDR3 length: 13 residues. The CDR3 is CASSFDPVGEQYF. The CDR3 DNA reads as TGTGCCAGCAGCTTCGATCCGGTCGGCGAGCAGTACTTC.

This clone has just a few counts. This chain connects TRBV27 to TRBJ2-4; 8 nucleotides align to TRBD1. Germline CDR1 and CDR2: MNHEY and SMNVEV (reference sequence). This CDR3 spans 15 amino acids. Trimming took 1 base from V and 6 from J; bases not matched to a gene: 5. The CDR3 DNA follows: TGTGCCAGCAGTTTATTGGGACAGGCGGTAAACATTCAGTACTTC. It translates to CASSLLGQAVNIQYF.

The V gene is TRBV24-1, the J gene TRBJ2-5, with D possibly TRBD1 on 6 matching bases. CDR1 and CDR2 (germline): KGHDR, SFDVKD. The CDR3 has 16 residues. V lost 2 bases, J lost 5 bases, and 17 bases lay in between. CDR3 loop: CATSDWRTAQGETQYF. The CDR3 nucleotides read TGTGCCACCAGTGATTGGCGGACAGCCCAGGGTGAGACCCAGTACTTC.

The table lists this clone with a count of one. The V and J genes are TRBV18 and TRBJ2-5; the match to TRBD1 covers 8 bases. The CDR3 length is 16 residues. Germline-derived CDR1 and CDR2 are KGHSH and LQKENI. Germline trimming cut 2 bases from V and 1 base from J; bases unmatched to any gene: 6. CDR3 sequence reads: CASSPNRDRTQETQYF. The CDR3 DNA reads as TGTGCCAGCTCACCAAACCGGGACAGGACCCAAGAGACCCAGTACTTC.

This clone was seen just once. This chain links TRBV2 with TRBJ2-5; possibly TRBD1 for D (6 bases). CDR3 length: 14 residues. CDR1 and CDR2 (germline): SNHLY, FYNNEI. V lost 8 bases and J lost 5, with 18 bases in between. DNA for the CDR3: TGTGCCAGCCGTGCGACTCAGGGGCAGGAGACCCAGTACTTC. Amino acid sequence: CASRATQGQETQYF.

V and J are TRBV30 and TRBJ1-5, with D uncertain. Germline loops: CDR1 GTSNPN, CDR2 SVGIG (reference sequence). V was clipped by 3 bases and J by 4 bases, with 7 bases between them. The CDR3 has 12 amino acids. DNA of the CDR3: TGTGCCTGGAGCGGAGGGAATCAGCCCCAGCATTTT. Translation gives CAWSGGNQPQHF.

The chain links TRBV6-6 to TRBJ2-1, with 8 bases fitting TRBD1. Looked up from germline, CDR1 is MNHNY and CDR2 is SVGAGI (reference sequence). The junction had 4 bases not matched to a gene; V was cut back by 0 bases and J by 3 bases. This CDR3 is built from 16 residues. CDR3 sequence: CASSYSRTGNYNEQFF. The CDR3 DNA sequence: TGTGCCAGCAGTTACTCCAGGACAGGGAACTACAATGAGCAGTTCTTC.

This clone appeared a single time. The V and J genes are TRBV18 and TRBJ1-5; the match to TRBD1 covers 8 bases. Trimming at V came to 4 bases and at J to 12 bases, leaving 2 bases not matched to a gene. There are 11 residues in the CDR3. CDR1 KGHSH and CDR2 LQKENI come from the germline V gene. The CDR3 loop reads CASSLGQGQHF. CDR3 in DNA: TGTGCCAGCTCACTCGGACAGGGCCAGCATTTT. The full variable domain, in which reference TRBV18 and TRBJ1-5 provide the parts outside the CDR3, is NAGVMQNPRHLVRRRGQEARLRCSPMKGHSHVYWYRQLPEEGLKFMVYLQKENIIDESGMPKERFSAEFPKEGPSILRIQQVVRGDSAAYFCASSLGQGQHFGDGTRLSIL.

This CDR3 is CAWRGGQNSGNTIYF. The CDR3 DNA is TGTGCCTGGAGAGGGGGTCAAAACTCTGGAAACACCATATATTTT. The V gene is TRBV30, the J gene TRBJ1-3; TRBD1 is a possible D gene (6 bases). V lost 3 bases, J lost 0 bases, and 12 bases lay in between. The germline V gene encodes CDR1 GTSNPN and CDR2 SVGIG (reference sequence). This CDR3 spans 15 amino acids.

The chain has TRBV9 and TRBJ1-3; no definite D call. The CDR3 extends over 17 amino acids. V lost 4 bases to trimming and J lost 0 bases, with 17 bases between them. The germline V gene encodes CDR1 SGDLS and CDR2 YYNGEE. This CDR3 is CASSSTGTQVSGNTIYF. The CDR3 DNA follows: TGTGCCAGCAGCTCAACCGGCACCCAGGTCTCTGGAAACACCATATATTTT.

The CDR3 reads CASSLASDRSYEQYF. CDR3 sequence (DNA): TGCGCCAGCAGCTTGGCGTCCGATAGATCCTACGAGCAGTACTTC. The chain employs TRBV5-1 and TRBJ2-7; the D is unclear. Looked up from germline, CDR1 is SGHRS and CDR2 is YFSETQ. Trimming stripped 0 bases from V and 1 base from J, with 11 bases between. The length of the CDR3 is 15 residues.

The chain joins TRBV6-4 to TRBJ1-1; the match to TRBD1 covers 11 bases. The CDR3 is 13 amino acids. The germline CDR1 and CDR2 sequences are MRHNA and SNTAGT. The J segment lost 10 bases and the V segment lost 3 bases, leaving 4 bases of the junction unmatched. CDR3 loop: CASSERTGGSAFF. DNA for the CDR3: TGTGCCAGCAGTGAAAGGACAGGGGGCTCAGCTTTCTTT.